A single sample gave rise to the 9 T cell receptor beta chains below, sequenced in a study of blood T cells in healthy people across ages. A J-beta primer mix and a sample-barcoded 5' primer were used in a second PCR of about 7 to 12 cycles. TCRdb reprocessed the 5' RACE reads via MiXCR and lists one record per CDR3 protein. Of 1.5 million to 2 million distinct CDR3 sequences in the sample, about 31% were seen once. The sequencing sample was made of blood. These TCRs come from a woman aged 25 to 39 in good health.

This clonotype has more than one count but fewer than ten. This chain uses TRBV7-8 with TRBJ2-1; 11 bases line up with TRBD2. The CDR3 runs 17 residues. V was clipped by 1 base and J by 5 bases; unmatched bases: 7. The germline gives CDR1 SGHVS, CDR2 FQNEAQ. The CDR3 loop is CASSLGPGLAVNNEQFF. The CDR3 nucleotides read TGTGCCAGCAGCTTAGGGCCGGGACTAGCGGTAAACAATGAGCAGTTCTTC.

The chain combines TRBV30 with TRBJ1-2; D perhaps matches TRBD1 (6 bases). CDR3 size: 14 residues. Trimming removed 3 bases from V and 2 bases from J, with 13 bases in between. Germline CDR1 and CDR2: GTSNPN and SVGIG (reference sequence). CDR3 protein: CAWRPRTVNYGYTF. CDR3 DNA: TGTGCCTGGAGGCCCAGGACAGTAAACTATGGCTACACCTTC.

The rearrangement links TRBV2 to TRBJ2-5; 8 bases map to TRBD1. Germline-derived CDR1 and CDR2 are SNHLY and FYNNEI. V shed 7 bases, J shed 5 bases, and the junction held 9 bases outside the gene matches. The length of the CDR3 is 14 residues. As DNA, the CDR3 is TGTGCCAGCAATACCGGGACAGGAAGCGAGACCCAGTACTTC. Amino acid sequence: CASNTGTGSETQYF. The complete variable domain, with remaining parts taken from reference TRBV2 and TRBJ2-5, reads EPEVTQTPSHQVTQMGQEVILRCVPISNHLYFYWYRQILGQKVEFLVSFYNNEISEKSEIFDDQFSVERPDGSNFTLKIRSTKLEDSAMYFCASNTGTGSETQYFGPGTRLLVL.

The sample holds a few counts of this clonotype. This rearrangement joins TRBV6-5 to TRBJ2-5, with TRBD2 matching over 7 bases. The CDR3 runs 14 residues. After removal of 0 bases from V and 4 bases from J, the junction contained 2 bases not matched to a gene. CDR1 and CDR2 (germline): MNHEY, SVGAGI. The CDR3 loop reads CASSYSGGRETQYF. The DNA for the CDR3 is TGTGCCAGCAGTTACTCGGGAGGGAGAGAGACCCAGTACTTC.

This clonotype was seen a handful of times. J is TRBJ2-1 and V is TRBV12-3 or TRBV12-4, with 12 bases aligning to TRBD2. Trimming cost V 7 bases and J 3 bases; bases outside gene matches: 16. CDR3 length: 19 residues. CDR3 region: CASTIRLAGVPNLYNEQFF. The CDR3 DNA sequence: TGTGCCAGCACCATAAGACTAGCGGGAGTACCAAACCTCTACAATGAGCAGTTCTTC.

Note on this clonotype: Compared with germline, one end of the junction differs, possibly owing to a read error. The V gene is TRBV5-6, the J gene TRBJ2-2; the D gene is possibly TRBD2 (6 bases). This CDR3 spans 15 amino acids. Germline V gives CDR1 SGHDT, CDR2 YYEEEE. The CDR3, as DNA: TGTGCCAGCAGCTTCCGGGACTTAAACACCGGGGAGCGGTTTTTT. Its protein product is CASSFRDLNTGERFF.

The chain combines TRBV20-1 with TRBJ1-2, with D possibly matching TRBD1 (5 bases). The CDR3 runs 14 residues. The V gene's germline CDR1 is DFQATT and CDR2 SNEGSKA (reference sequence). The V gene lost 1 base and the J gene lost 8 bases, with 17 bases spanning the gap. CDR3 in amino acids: CSARGMGTVAGYTF. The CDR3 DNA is TGCAGTGCTAGAGGGATGGGGACGGTGGCGGGCTACACCTTC.

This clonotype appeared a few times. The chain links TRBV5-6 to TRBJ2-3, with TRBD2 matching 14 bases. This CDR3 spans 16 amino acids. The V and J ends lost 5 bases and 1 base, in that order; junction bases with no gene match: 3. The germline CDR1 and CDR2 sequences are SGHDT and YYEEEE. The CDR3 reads CASRKTSGGGTDTQYF. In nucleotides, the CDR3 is TGTGCCAGCAGGAAGACTAGCGGGGGGGGCACAGATACGCAGTATTTT.

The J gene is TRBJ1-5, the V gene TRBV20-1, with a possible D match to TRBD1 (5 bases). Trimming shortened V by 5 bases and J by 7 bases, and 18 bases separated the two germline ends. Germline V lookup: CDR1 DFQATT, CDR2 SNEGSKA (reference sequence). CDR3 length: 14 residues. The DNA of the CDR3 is TGCAGTGCTCCAATGAGTCGGGAGGGGCAGCCCCAGCATTTT. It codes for CSAPMSREGQPQHF.